The T cell receptor (beta chain) under discussion was sequenced for a study of blood T cell repertoires in COVID-19 (dated by TCRdb to between 2020 and 2021). General notes on the study: Samples covering the acute and convalescent phases of COVID-19 were provided by collaborators in the United States, Italy and Spain. The material from the prospective study consisted of cDNA or gDNA derived from T cells, B-cell-depleted T cells, or PBMCs. Subjects who had been exposed to COVID-19, were actively infected with it, or had recovered from it provided the deeply sampled blood TCRbeta repertoires that made up the dataset. The repertoires were made available in a free public database intended to serve as a resource for research on the immune response to SARS-CoV-2. Samples came from the ongoing ImmuneRACE study (first 160 participants) plus 1,254 subjects from 6 global collaborators. The sample metadata nearly always contained a de-identified subject ID, COVID-19 status, age in years and sex. Where available, HLA class I and class II types were taken from metadata supplied by the sample provider and were not determined by assay-based typing.

Broader findings and caveats from the paper: The quantity of clinical and demographic metadata differed by source and by participant and was supplied without curation.

Collaborating institutions collected whole blood in K2EDTA tubes following their own protocols. For TCRbeta analysis, collaborator samples were shipped as frozen whole blood, as isolated PBMCs, or as DNA extracted from either sample type. In its sample, this clone was seen a few times. There is no known antigen for this receptor. No much larger clonotype is one base removed from it; base qualities were not supplied. The immunoSEQ Assay, a bias-controlled multiplex PCR, was used to amplify TCRbeta CDR3 regions from genomic DNA. Turning to the authors' computational methods: The number of nucleated cells in each sample was estimated from the amplification of reference gene primers within the assay. Sequence reads were collapsed and filtered to measure the absolute abundance of every unique TCRbeta CDR3 rearrangement. For each sample, productive Simpson clonality was calculated by taking the square root of Simpson's diversity index across productive rearrangements. TCRdb retrieved this table from immuneACCESS and kept in-frame rearrangements only. Not all clones are present; in checked studies, unresolved V genes account for under half, and no reason is known for the remainder. V and J calls and clone size follow that table, whereas D and trimming were derived from the DNA. This sample holds under 200,000 clones; 60% to 85% were observed only once. Together, the top ten hold 7% to 10% of the sample.

CDR3 length: 12 amino acids, cysteine to phenylalanine. Here the CDR3 DNA is all that survives: 36 bases in frame from base 1. The germline V gene (reference sequence) yields WNHNN for CDR1 and SYGVQD for CDR2. V and J lose 2 bases and 6 bases, and a span of 8 bases separates them. This sequence was found in a man between 60 and 70 years old with acute or convalescent COVID-19. Sequencing was carried out using peripheral blood. The rearrangement combines TRBV10-1 with TRBJ2-7; the D gene is perhaps TRBD2, from 6 matching bases. Read as DNA, the sequence is TGCGCCAGCAGTGAGGGGGGGTTCGAGCAGTACTTC. It is translated as CASSEGGFEQYF.